This T cell receptor beta chain derives from a study of cytomegalovirus exposure and HLA in healthy donors. The CDR3 is 15 residues long. Trimming took 7 bases from V and 8 from J, leaving 20 bases between them. CDR1 is LNHDA, CDR2 SQIVND, per germline (reference sequence). This clone was picked up one time. The antigen remains unidentified. The study, taken as a whole, reports: The study recorded 150 to 200 TCR beta chains that were cytomegalovirus-associated. Cytomegalovirus status, reportedly, was diagnosed with high specificity and sensitivity by the classifier. Most TCR sequences showed up rarely, but some public TCRs showed up in many donors.

Clones were read by immunoSEQ multiplex PCR, and TCRdb kept only the in-frame ones, dropping some. The repertoire holds 150,000 to 200,000 clones, with roughly 83% as singletons. The chain recombines TRBV19 with TRBJ1-4; the D gene is possibly TRBD1 (5 bases). The receptor was derived from a woman under 30 in good health and CMV-seronegative. Sequencing was done on a sample of PBMCs. CDR3: CASTPSDTWGEKLFF. CDR3 sequence (DNA): TGTGCCAGTACCCCGTCGGACACCTGGGGCGAAAAACTGTTTTTT.